The rows below give T cell receptor beta chains drawn from one sample of a study of cytomegalovirus exposure and HLA in healthy donors. The data were produced by immunoSEQ multiplex PCR, yet TCRdb's version contains in-frame clones alone and is incomplete. The data show some 86,000 clones, over 85% seen once. The sequencing input was PBMCs. These receptors originate from a woman under 40 in good health and CMV-seronegative. The CDR3 runs from the conserved cysteine through the conserved F or W. The order of the fields is J gene, V gene, D gene, CDR3 length, CDR3 protein. D genes are given only for firm matches.

TRBJ2-3 | TRBV7-2 | TRBD2 | 15 | CASSSGLAPTDTQYF
TRBJ1-2 | TRBV5-1 | - | 16 | CASSQTRSEGGYGYTF
TRBJ1-5 | TRBV19 | - | 16 | CATMRSQGWSNQPQHF
TRBJ2-1 | TRBV5-1 | - | 13 | CASRLTDYNEQFF
TRBJ2-3 | TRBV5-6 | - | 17 | CASKFGSMWVYTDTQYF
TRBJ1-4 | TRBV5-4 | TRBD1 | 14 | CASSPQGANEKLFF
TRBJ1-2 | TRBV2 | TRBD1 | 17 | CASSEYRGPINPYGYTF
TRBJ1-1 | TRBV5-1 | TRBD1 | 16 | CASSADRGVLNTEAFF
TRBJ1-1 | TRBV25-1 | - | 14 | CASSDTGIRPEAFF
TRBJ1-2 | TRBV23-1 | - | 14 | CASSQSKGQDGYTF
TRBJ2-4 | TRBV29-1 | TRBD2 | 16 | CSVALNPGLAGNIQYF
TRBJ1-2 | TRBV30 | TRBD1 | 14 | CAWSAGQGAYGYTF
TRBJ2-5 | TRBV5-1 | - | 15 | CASSFSADTQETQYF
TRBJ2-7 | TRBV28 | - | 13 | CASSIVRGYEQYF
TRBJ2-7 | TRBV6-1 | TRBD2 | 14 | CASTPSGRHYEQYF
TRBJ1-2 | TRBV2 | TRBD1 | 14 | CASRADRGNYGYTF
TRBJ2-3 | TRBV5-1 | TRBD2 | 16 | CASSPPRLASTDTQYF
TRBJ2-3 | TRBV12-2 | - | 15 | CASRSATGGTDTQYF
TRBJ2-7 | TRBV7-8 | - | 15 | CASSLAGGGTYEQYF
TRBJ1-1 | TRBV6-5 | TRBD1 | 14 | CASSHRGLAYEAFF
TRBJ2-7 | TRBV11-3 | - | 13 | CASSLGQTYEQYF
TRBJ2-6 | TRBV7-9 | - | 15 | CASSTPASGANVLTF
TRBJ1-1 | TRBV4-3 | - | 14 | CASSREGQNTEAFF
TRBJ2-2 | TRBV4-2 | TRBD2 | 18 | CASSQDPPSGGVVGELFF
TRBJ1-2 | TRBV5-6 | TRBD1 | 15 | CASSLIQGTALGYTF
TRBJ2-5 | TRBV5-1 | TRBD2 | 16 | CASSRTGLAAGETQYF
TRBJ1-3 | TRBV7-2 | TRBD1 | 15 | CASSATAGGGNTIYF
TRBJ2-4 | TRBV23-1 | - | 16 | CASSQSPDLAKNIQYF
TRBJ1-5 | TRBV27 | TRBD1 | 14 | CASRTGDKNQPQHF
TRBJ2-7 | TRBV28 | - | 15 | CASSSPDTATYEQYF
TRBJ2-6 | TRBV7-2 | - | 15 | CASSFQNAGANVLTF
TRBJ2-5 | TRBV29-1 | TRBD1 | 16 | CSVEGYRTGLQETQYF
TRBJ1-1 | TRBV6-5 | TRBD1 | 14 | CASSYSMRGREAFF
TRBJ2-2 | TRBV6-6 | - | 15 | CASSNRGGSTGELFF
TRBJ2-3 | TRBV2 | TRBD2 | 18 | CASSTPRTSGGGTDTQYF
TRBJ1-5 | TRBV19 | TRBD1 | 17 | CASSINKGARSNQPQHF
TRBJ2-7 | TRBV14 | TRBD1 | 16 | CASSQGRDRGSYEQYF
TRBJ1-1 | TRBV9 | - | 13 | CASSVVRNTEAFF
TRBJ1-2 | TRBV18 | TRBD1 | 15 | CASSPGQGKSYGYTF
TRBJ1-3 | TRBV27 | - | 14 | CASSQGSSGNTIYF
TRBJ2-1 | TRBV6-7 | - | 11 | CASAGLDEQFF
TRBJ1-5 | TRBV30 | - | 13 | CAWSRGSEGPQHF
TRBJ1-2 | TRBV27 | - | 14 | CASSVDRNNYGYTF
TRBJ1-1 | TRBV30 | TRBD1 | 15 | CAWSKQGQGRTEAFF
TRBJ1-3 | TRBV15 | - | 13 | CATSRDPGNTIYF
TRBJ2-7 | TRBV28 | TRBD2 | 16 | CASTLGLTGGVYEQYF
TRBJ2-3 | TRBV30 | - | 12 | CAWTVGADTQYF
TRBJ1-2 | TRBV19 | - | 14 | CASSMPGANYGYTF
TRBJ1-2 | TRBV28 | TRBD1 | 15 | CASSFPRTGNYGYTF
TRBJ1-5 | TRBV28 | TRBD1 | 18 | CASSSNPRDRGRIQPQHF
TRBJ1-2 | TRBV2 | TRBD1 | 15 | CASSAGTGGNYGYTF
TRBJ1-5 | TRBV19 | - | 16 | CASSSGDRGGNQPQHF
TRBJ1-4 | TRBV5-6 | - | 13 | CASSSRGEEKLFF
TRBJ1-1 | TRBV6-1 | - | 15 | CASGRTIALGTEAFF
TRBJ1-5 | TRBV19 | - | 14 | CASQRGFSNQPQHF